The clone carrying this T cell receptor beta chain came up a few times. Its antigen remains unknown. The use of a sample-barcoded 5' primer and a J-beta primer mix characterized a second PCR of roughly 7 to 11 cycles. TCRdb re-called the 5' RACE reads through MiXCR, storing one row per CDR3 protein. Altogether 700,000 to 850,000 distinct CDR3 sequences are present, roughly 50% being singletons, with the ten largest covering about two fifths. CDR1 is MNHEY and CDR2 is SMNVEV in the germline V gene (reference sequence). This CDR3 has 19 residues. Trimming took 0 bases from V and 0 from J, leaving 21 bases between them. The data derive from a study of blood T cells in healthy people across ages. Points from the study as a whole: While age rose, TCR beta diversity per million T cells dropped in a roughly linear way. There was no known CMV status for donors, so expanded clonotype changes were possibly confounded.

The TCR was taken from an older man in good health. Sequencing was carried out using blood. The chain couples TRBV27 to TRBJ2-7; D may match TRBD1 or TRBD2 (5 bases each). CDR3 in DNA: TGTGCCAGCAGTTTATCGCTAGCCAGACAGAGTCTCTACTCCTACGAGCAGTACTTC. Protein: CASSLSLARQSLYSYEQYF.